Sequencing of this T cell receptor beta chain was carried out in a study of T cell repertoires in cytomegalovirus infection. Study summary: Recently identified HLA-C-restricted CMV epitopes and well-studied HLA-B-restricted CMV epitopes were used by the study. Carrying CMV and the relevant HLA type showed in public TCR beta signatures. Broader study findings: Ex vivo responses were dominated by HLA-C-restricted CMV-specific TCR beta clonotypes. CMV carriers having the relevant HLA were flagged by cumulative public TCR beta family frequency.

MiXCR, run by TCRdb on the reads, gives a single entry per CDR3 protein. The table records roughly 860,000 distinct CDR3 sequences, approximately 30% of them present only once. Concerning this clonotype: Its antigen remains unknown.

This CDR3 spans 16 amino acids. Looked up from germline, CDR1 is SGHVT and CDR2 is SQSDAQ. V dropped 1 base and J dropped 0 bases, with 10 bases sitting between them. This chain links TRBV7-4 with TRBJ2-1; D ambiguous. The sequencing here drew on cultured CD8+ T cells from PBMCs, taken from culture after CMV antigen stimulation. The sequence came from a human donor in good health (CMV status not recorded). Some clones in this sample may be carry-over from other donors' samples. The chain's CDR3 is CASSLVAVSSYNEQFF. The DNA for the CDR3 is TGTGCCAGCAGCTTAGTTGCGGTTAGCTCCTACAATGAGCAGTTCTTC.